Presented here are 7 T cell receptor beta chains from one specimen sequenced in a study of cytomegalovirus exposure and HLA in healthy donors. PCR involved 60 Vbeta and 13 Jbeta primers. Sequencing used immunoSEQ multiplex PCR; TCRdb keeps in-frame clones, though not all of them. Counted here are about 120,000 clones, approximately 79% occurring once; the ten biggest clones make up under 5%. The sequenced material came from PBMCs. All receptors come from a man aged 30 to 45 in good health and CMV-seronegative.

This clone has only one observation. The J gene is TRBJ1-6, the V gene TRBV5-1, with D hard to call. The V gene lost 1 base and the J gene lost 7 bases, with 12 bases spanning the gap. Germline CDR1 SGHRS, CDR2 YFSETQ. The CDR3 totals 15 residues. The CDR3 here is CASSLWRESNSPLHF. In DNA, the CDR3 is TGCGCCAGCAGCTTGTGGCGGGAGTCCAATTCACCCCTCCACTTT. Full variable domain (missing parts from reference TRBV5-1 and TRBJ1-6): KAGVTQTPRYLIKTRGQQVTLSCSPISGHRSVSWYQQTPGQGLQFLFEYFSETQRNKGNFPGRFSGRQFSNSRSEMNVSTLELGDSALYLCASSLWRESNSPLHFGNGTRLTVT.

The CDR3 DNA follows: TGTGCCAGCAGCCCATCCAGCGGGGGGCTAGGGGAGCAGTTCTTC. Amino acid sequence: CASSPSSGGLGEQFF. The rearrangement joins TRBV11-2 to TRBJ2-1, with 9 positions matching TRBD2. Germline CDR1 SGHAT, CDR2 FQNNGV. The CDR3 is 15 amino acids. V dropped 5 bases and J dropped 10; count of bases not matched to a gene: 12.

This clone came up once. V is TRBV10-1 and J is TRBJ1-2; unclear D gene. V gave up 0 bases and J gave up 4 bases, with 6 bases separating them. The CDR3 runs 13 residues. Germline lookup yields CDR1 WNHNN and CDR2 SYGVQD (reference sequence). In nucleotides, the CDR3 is TGCGCCAGCAGTGAGTCGACTTTCTATGGCTACACCTTC. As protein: CASSESTFYGYTF.

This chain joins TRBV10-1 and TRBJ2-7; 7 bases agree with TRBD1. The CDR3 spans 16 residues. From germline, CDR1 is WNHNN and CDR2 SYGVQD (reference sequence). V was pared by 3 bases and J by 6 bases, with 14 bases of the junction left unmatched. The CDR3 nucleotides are TGCGCCAGCAGTGAAGACCCGGGACAGCCGAGGACCGAGCAGTACTTC. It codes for CASSEDPGQPRTEQYF.

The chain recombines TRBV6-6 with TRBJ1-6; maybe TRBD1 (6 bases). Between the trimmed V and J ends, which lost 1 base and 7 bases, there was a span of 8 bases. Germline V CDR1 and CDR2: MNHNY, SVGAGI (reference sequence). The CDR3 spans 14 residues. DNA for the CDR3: TGTGCCAGCAGTTACTGGACAGAAAATTCACCCCTCCACTTT. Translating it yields CASSYWTENSPLHF.

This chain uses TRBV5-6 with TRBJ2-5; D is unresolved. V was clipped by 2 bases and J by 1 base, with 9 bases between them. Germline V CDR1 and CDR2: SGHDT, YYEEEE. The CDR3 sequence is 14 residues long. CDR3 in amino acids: CASSFSPSQETQYF. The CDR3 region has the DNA TGTGCCAGCAGCTTTAGTCCTTCCCAAGAGACCCAGTACTTC.

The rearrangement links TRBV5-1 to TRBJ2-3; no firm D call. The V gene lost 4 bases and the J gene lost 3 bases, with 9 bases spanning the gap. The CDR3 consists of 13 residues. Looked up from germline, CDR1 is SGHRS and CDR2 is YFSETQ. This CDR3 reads CASSRERTDTQYF. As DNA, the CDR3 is TGCGCCAGCAGCCGAGAACGGACAGATACGCAGTATTTT.